Following are 28 T cell receptor beta chains from one sample sequenced in a study of beta chain features in type 1 diabetes. The isolated RNA, all of it, was reverse transcribed, so expressed TCRB transcripts were what got sequenced. Data came from immunoSEQ multiplex PCR; TCRdb stores just in-frame clones and leaves some out. The sample holds some 63,000 clones, roughly three fifths seen once. Sequences were obtained from Tregs from blood. These receptors originate from a young woman in good health.

J is TRBJ2-3 and V is TRBV7-2; D uncertain. V lost 5 bases and J 0 bases, leaving 21 bases between the germline ends. CDR3 length: 18 amino acids. Germline V gives CDR1 SGHTA, CDR2 FQGNSA. CDR3 sequence reads: CASSEAPLASPSTDTQYF. For the CDR3, the DNA is TGTGCCAGCAGCGAAGCCCCCCTGGCTAGTCCTAGCACAGATACGCAGTATTTT.

The chain employs TRBV30 and TRBJ2-1, with TRBD1 matching 8 bases. Germline CDR1 is GTSNPN and CDR2 is SVGIG (reference sequence). V lost 2 bases, J lost 4 bases, and 4 bases stayed unmatched. The CDR3 extends over 14 amino acids. The CDR3 is CAWSTGTGYNEQFF. DNA for the CDR3: TGTGCCTGGAGTACCGGGACAGGTTACAATGAGCAGTTCTTC.

This chain links TRBV5-1 with TRBJ2-1, with 9 bases that match TRBD2. V lost 4 bases, J lost 5 bases, and 13 bases stayed unmatched. CDR3 length: 17 residues. Germline V gene sequence: CDR1 SGHRS, CDR2 YFSETQ. The CDR3 loop reads CASSPGGVAGANNEQFF. CDR3 in DNA: TGCGCCAGCAGCCCCGGGGGGGTAGCGGGGGCCAACAATGAGCAGTTCTTC.

This clone appeared a few times. The rearrangement uses TRBV11-1 and TRBJ2-7; TRBD2 might be the D (6 bases). The CDR3 totals 16 residues. Germline loops: CDR1 SGHAT, CDR2 FQDESV (reference sequence). V lost 4 bases and J 0 bases, leaving 16 bases between the germline ends. CDR3 sequence (DNA): TGTGCCAGCAGCTCAGTTGTGGGGGGAACCTCCTACGAGCAGTACTTC. Encoded protein: CASSSVVGGTSYEQYF.

The DNA for the CDR3 is TGTGCCAGCAGCAAATCCATTACAGGGAACACTGAAGCTTTCTTT. As protein: CASSKSITGNTEAFF. The chain joins TRBV21-1 to TRBJ1-1; the table gives TRBD1 as D, unverified against the DNA. TRBV21-1 is a listed pseudogene. The CDR3 spans 15 residues.

The CDR3 DNA reads as TGTGCCAGCAGAACCGGACTAGCGGGAGCGGGGGAGCAGTACTTC. Its protein is CASRTGLAGAGEQYF. V usage is TRBV6-5 and J usage is TRBJ2-7; TRBD2 agrees at 13 bases. The V gene's germline CDR1 is MNHEY and CDR2 SVGAGI. Trimming cost V 6 bases and J 7 bases; bases outside gene matches: 9. CDR3 size: 15 residues.

The chain employs TRBV7-2 and TRBJ2-3; 9 bases are a match to TRBD2. The CDR3 contains 19 residues. V lost 5 bases, J lost 0 bases, and 15 bases stayed unmatched. CDR1 SGHTA and CDR2 FQGNSA come from the germline V gene. Here the CDR3 DNA reads TGTGCCAGCAGCCCCTACTGGGGAGCGGGGGGCCGGAGCACAGATACGCAGTATTTT. As protein: CASSPYWGAGGRSTDTQYF. Full variable domain (rest looked up from reference TRBV7-2 and TRBJ2-3): GAGVSQSPSNKVTEKGKDVELRCDPISGHTALYWYRQSLGQGLEFLIYFQGNSAPDKSGLPSDRFSAERTGGSVSTLTIQRTQQEDSAVYLCASSPYWGAGGRSTDTQYFGPGTRLTVL.

As to this clone: Relative to the germline gene, one junction end is altered; a read error may explain this. This chain joins TRBV9 and TRBJ1-1; D is perhaps TRBD1 (6 bases). CDR1 and CDR2 (germline): SGDLS, YYNGEE. The CDR3 sequence is 14 residues long. CDR3 region: CANSVRGIITEAFF. CDR3 in DNA: TGTGCCAACAGCGTTAGGGGGATAATTACTGAAGCTTTCTTT.

The chain recombines TRBV6-1 with TRBJ2-1; D is perhaps TRBD1 (6 bases). The CDR3 is 14 amino acids. V lost 6 bases, J lost 4 bases, and 13 bases lay in between. Per germline, CDR1 MNHNS and CDR2 SASEGT. For the CDR3, the DNA is TGTGCCAGCAGGCCGGGACACCTATACAATGAGCAGTTCTTC. Amino acid sequence: CASRPGHLYNEQFF.

This clone was counted a single time. This rearrangement joins TRBV2 to TRBJ1-6; 7 bases match TRBD1. Germline-derived CDR1 and CDR2 are SNHLY and FYNNEI. There are 16 residues in the CDR3. V lost 1 base, J lost 9 bases, and 9 bases stayed unmatched. The CDR3: CASSEGRSTGRSPLHF. DNA for the CDR3: TGTGCCAGCAGTGAAGGGCGCTCGACAGGGCGTTCACCCCTCCACTTT.

This chain uses TRBV5-1 with TRBJ1-3; D uncertain. In germline, CDR1 is SGHRS, CDR2 YFSETQ. Trimming cost V 7 bases and J 9 bases, with 11 bases left between them. The CDR3 has 11 amino acids. CDR3 in amino acids: CASGEGGTIYF. The DNA of the CDR3 is TGCGCCAGCGGAGAGGGAGGCACCATATATTTT.

This clone is labeled as medium-sized (0.01 to 0.1%). CDR3 protein: CASSLATSTDTQYF. CDR3 DNA: TGTGCCAGCAGCTTAGCGACTAGCACAGATACGCAGTATTTT. This sequence joins TRBV7-8 and TRBJ2-3; no firm D call. V lost 0 bases and J 0 bases, leaving 4 bases between the germline ends. CDR3 length: 14 amino acids. In germline, CDR1 is SGHVS, CDR2 FQNEAQ.

The chain joins TRBV5-1 to TRBJ2-3, with 11 bases fitting TRBD2. Trimming removed 4 bases from V and 5 bases from J; junction bases left unmatched: 9. There are 16 residues in the CDR3. Germline values: CDR1 SGHRS, CDR2 YFSETQ. CDR3 in DNA: TGCGCCAGCAGCCCAATAGCGGGGGGGCCGGGAGATACGCAGTATTTT. It specifies CASSPIAGGPGDTQYF.

This clone has only a few counts. The chain has TRBV30 and TRBJ1-2; a possible D gene is TRBD1 (5 bases). This CDR3 is 12 amino acids long. V was clipped by 5 bases and J by 2 bases, with 9 bases between them. Germline V gene lookup returns CDR1 GTSNPN and CDR2 SVGIG (reference sequence). The CDR3 region has the DNA TGTGCCTGGGGGGGAGGAAACTATGGCTACACCTTC. Protein: CAWGGGNYGYTF. Combining the CDR3 with reference TRBV30 and TRBJ1-2 gives the whole variable domain SQTIHQWPATLVQPVGSPLSLECTVEGTSNPNLYWYRQAAGRGLQLLFYSVGIGQISSEVPQNLSASRPQDRQFILSSKKLLLSDSGFYLCAWGGGNYGYTFGSGTRLTVV.

The table lists this clone with a count of one. The CDR3 region is CASSRTGANYGYTF. The CDR3 DNA reads as TGTGCCAGTAGTCGGACAGGGGCTAACTATGGCTACACCTTC. The chain recombines TRBV19 with TRBJ1-2, with 9 bases lining up with TRBD1. Germline assignment: CDR1 LNHDA and CDR2 SQIVND (reference sequence). There are 14 residues in the CDR3. With V trimmed by 5 bases and J by 0 bases, 1 base remained unmatched. Drawing the rest from reference TRBV19 and TRBJ1-2, the complete variable domain is DGGITQSPKYLFRKEGQNVTLSCEQNLNHDAMYWYRQDPGQGLRLIYYSQIVNDFQKGDIAEGYSVSREKKESFPLTVTSAQKNPTAFYLCASSRTGANYGYTFGSGTRLTVV.

This clone has a handful of counts. The V and J genes are TRBV7-2 and TRBJ2-3, with 10 bases matching TRBD1. The CDR3 contains 14 residues. Germline lookup yields CDR1 SGHTA and CDR2 FQGNSA. J was trimmed by 3 bases and V by 5 bases; bases with no gene match: 2. The chain's CDR3 is CASSGTGVTDTQYF. CDR3 bases: TGTGCCAGCAGCGGGACAGGGGTGACAGATACGCAGTATTTT.

A remark on this clone: The sample carries other DNA sequences with the same CDR3. J is TRBJ1-6 and V is TRBV5-1, with 8 bases aligning to TRBD1. The CDR3 has 14 residues. The V segment lost 3 bases and the J segment 6 bases; nucleotides outside the gene matches: 2. The germline CDR1 and CDR2 sequences are SGHRS and YFSETQ. The CDR3 DNA is TGCGCCAGCAGCTCCGGACAGGGTAATTCACCCCTCCACTTT. Translating it yields CASSSGQGNSPLHF.

The table lists this clone with a few counts. The rearrangement links TRBV5-1 to TRBJ2-5, with 13 bases matching TRBD2. CDR1 is SGHRS, CDR2 YFSETQ, per germline. Trimming removed 0 bases from V and 5 bases from J; junction bases left unmatched: 4. This CDR3 is built from 16 residues. CDR3 protein: CASSLGTSGGLETQYF. The CDR3 nucleotides read TGCGCCAGCAGCTTGGGGACTAGCGGGGGACTGGAGACCCAGTACTTC.

Concerning this clone itself: One end of the junction is discordant with germline, which a read error may explain. The chain employs TRBV7-2 and TRBJ1-5, with D unresolved. CDR3 length: 14 residues. Germline V gene lookup returns CDR1 SGHTA and CDR2 FQGNSA. CDR3 nucleotide sequence: TGTGCCAGCGGCTTAGGAGACATAAATCAGCCCCAGCATTTT. The encoded protein is CASGLGDINQPQHF.

V is TRBV4-2 and J is TRBJ2-5, with TRBD2 matching 12 bases. V trimming: 3 bases; J trimming: 1 base; junction bases outside the gene matches: 9. The CDR3 covers 18 residues. Germline values: CDR1 LGHNA, CDR2 YNFKEQ. The CDR3, as DNA: TGTGCCAGCAGCCAGGATCCCGGACTAGCGGGGCCCCAAGAGACCCAGTACTTC. Translated, it gives CASSQDPGLAGPQETQYF.

CDR3 nucleotide sequence: TGTGCCAGCAGCTTACCGAGACTCGGGAACACTGAAGCTTTCTTT. This sequence encodes CASSLPRLGNTEAFF. This sequence joins TRBV7-2 and TRBJ1-1; D not resolved. V was pared by 2 bases and J by 1 base, with 11 bases between. CDR1 is SGHTA and CDR2 is FQGNSA in the germline V gene. The CDR3 has 15 amino acids. Complete variable domain (other parts from reference TRBV7-2 and TRBJ1-1): GAGVSQSPSNKVTEKGKDVELRCDPISGHTALYWYRQSLGQGLEFLIYFQGNSAPDKSGLPSDRFSAERTGGSVSTLTIQRTQQEDSAVYLCASSLPRLGNTEAFFGQGTRLTVV.

The chain recombines TRBV19 with TRBJ2-1; 10 bases align to TRBD2. The CDR3 spans 19 residues. After removal of 1 base from V and 12 bases from J, the junction contained 21 bases not matched to a gene. From germline, CDR1 is LNHDA and CDR2 SQIVND (reference sequence). The CDR3 here is CASSIGGGGASGRPMGQFF. The DNA of the CDR3 is TGTGCCAGTAGTATAGGTGGAGGGGGAGCTAGCGGGAGACCTATGGGGCAGTTCTTC.

A few counts support this clone. CDR3 loop: CASSPLDSITEAFF. CDR3 DNA: TGTGCCAGCTCACCACTAGATTCAATCACTGAAGCTTTCTTT. The rearrangement links TRBV18 to TRBJ1-1; no reliable D call. CDR1 and CDR2 (germline): KGHSH, LQKENI. Trimming cost V 1 base and J 4 bases, with 10 bases left between them. This CDR3 is built from 14 residues.

CDR3 DNA: TGTGCCAGCTCACCAAGAGAGGGACAGACTGGAGGCTACACCTTC. Amino acid sequence: CASSPREGQTGGYTF. The rearrangement uses TRBV18 and TRBJ1-2, with TRBD1 matching over 7 bases. Germline-derived CDR1 and CDR2 are KGHSH and LQKENI. The V segment lost 2 bases and the J segment 8 bases; nucleotides outside the gene matches: 11. The CDR3 is 15 residues long.

This clone occurred once. CDR3: CASSQLTSGRLSTGELFF. In DNA, the CDR3 is TGCGCCAGCAGCCAACTGACTAGCGGGAGGTTGTCGACCGGGGAGCTGTTTTTT. This sequence joins TRBV4-1 and TRBJ2-2, with 13 positions matching TRBD2. Germline CDR1 MGHRA, CDR2 YSYEKL. V lost 2 bases, J lost 5 bases, and 8 bases stayed unmatched. The CDR3 spans 18 residues.

This clone has a handful of counts. The chain has TRBV5-1 and TRBJ2-1; 8 positions agree with TRBD2. The length of the CDR3 is 14 residues. The V gene's germline CDR1 is SGHRS and CDR2 YFSETQ. With 4 bases clipped from V and 5 bases from J, the junction kept 5 bases outside the gene matches. CDR3 loop: CASSRGLANNEQFF. The CDR3 nucleotides read TGCGCCAGCAGCCGAGGACTAGCAAACAATGAGCAGTTCTTC.

This clone appeared a few times. The chain is built from TRBV19 and TRBJ2-7, with 9 nucleotides matching TRBD2. Germline CDR1 reads LNHDA; CDR2 reads SQIVND (reference sequence). The CDR3 sequence is 17 residues long. Losses at the gene ends were 3 bases for V and 1 base for J; bases not matched to a gene: 10. For the CDR3, the DNA is TGTGCCAGTAGTATCGGCCATAGCGGGGGACTTTCCTACGAGCAGTACTTC. Its translation is CASSIGHSGGLSYEQYF.

This clone occurred a few times. The rearrangement joins TRBV4-2 to TRBJ2-7, with 13 nucleotides matching TRBD2. Germline V gives CDR1 LGHNA, CDR2 YNFKEQ. The junction had 9 bases not matched to a gene; V was cut back by 4 bases and J by 0 bases. The CDR3 consists of 18 residues. For the CDR3, the DNA is TGTGCCAGCAGCCTACGGACTAGCGGGGGCCCTAGCTCCTACGAGCAGTACTTC. The encoded protein is CASSLRTSGGPSSYEQYF.